This passage covers 32 T cell receptor beta chains from one sample sequenced in a study of T cell responses to AZD1222 COVID-19 vaccine. Assay used: immunoSEQ multiplex PCR; TCRdb lists only in-frame clones, some missing. This table holds approximately 94,000 clones, around 90% found once. This specimen consisted of peripheral blood, obtained on day 0 of AZD1222 vaccination. These receptors came from an adult in good health.

The rearrangement joins TRBV19 to TRBJ2-7; possibly TRBD2 for D (6 bases). The CDR3 is made up of 14 amino acids. With 3 bases removed from V and 4 bases from J, the gap between germline ends came to 13 bases. CDR1 and CDR2 from the germline V gene are LNHDA and SQIVND (reference sequence). CDR3 protein: CASSIKSGGYEQYF. CDR3 DNA sequence: TGTGCCAGTAGTATTAAGTCCGGGGGTTACGAGCAGTACTTC.

V usage is TRBV4-2 and J usage is TRBJ2-3; 15 nucleotides align to TRBD2. CDR3 length: 18 residues. The germline V gene encodes CDR1 LGHNA and CDR2 YNFKEQ. With 8 bases clipped from V and 3 bases from J, the junction kept 12 bases outside the gene matches. CDR3 loop: CASSDGLAGGPRTDTQYF. The CDR3, as DNA: TGTGCCAGCTCCGACGGACTAGCGGGAGGGCCGAGGACAGATACGCAGTATTTT.

The gene calls are TRBV30 and TRBJ2-2; D is unresolved. Germline CDR1 is GTSNPN and CDR2 is SVGIG (reference sequence). The CDR3 covers 11 residues. Trimming shortened V by 3 bases and J by 10 bases, and 9 bases separated the two germline ends. The CDR3 DNA reads TGTGCCTGGAGGTACGAGTCGGAGCTGTTTTTT. Residues: CAWRYESELFF.

V and J are TRBV7-3 and TRBJ1-6; D is uncertain. The CDR3 spans 13 residues. Germline CDR1 is SGHTA and CDR2 is FQGTGA. Trimming cost V 5 bases and J 9 bases, with 11 bases left between them. CDR3 nucleotide sequence: TGTGCCAGCAGCGAAGAGGCGTCTTCACCCCTCCACTTT. As protein: CASSEEASSPLHF.

The V gene is TRBV11-2, the J gene TRBJ1-4; the D gene is possibly TRBD1 (5 bases). Trimming removed 2 bases at V and 8 bases at J, with 15 bases between. Germline values: CDR1 SGHAT, CDR2 FQNNGV. The CDR3 spans 15 residues. The CDR3 DNA follows: TGTGCCAGCAGCTTAAACCGGGACTTGATGGAAAAACTGTTTTTT. Protein: CASSLNRDLMEKLFF.

This chain connects TRBV18 to TRBJ1-1, with D possibly being TRBD1 (6 bases). Germline V gene lookup returns CDR1 KGHSH and CDR2 LQKENI. Trimming pared 5 bases from V and 6 bases from J, leaving 13 bases between. The length of the CDR3 is 13 residues. For the CDR3, the DNA is TGTGCCAGCTCATCGACAGGTTCCTCTGAAGCTTTCTTT. Amino acids: CASSSTGSSEAFF.

The J gene is TRBJ2-7, the V gene TRBV28; 9 positions agree with TRBD1. The CDR3 spans 14 residues. The V segment lost 6 bases and the J segment 1 base; nucleotides outside the gene matches: 4. CDR1 and CDR2 from the germline V gene are MDHEN and SYDVKM. CDR3 DNA: TGTGCCAGCAGATCACAGGGGGCATCCTACGAGCAGTACTTC. Protein sequence: CASRSQGASYEQYF.

This clone was detected only once. J is TRBJ1-1 and V is TRBV7-8; D remains unclear. Germline V CDR1 and CDR2: SGHVS, FQNEAQ. The V and J ends lost 5 bases and 0 bases respectively, with 10 bases between them. The CDR3 has 14 residues. For the CDR3, the DNA is TGTGCCAGCAGCCCGATTGCAGTGAACACTGAAGCTTTCTTT. Its translation is CASSPIAVNTEAFF. The full variable domain, rest sourced from reference TRBV7-8 and TRBJ1-1, is GAGVSQSPRYKVAKRGQDVALRCDPISGHVSLFWYQQALGQGPEFLTYFQNEAQLDKSGLPSDRFFAERPEGSVSTLKIQRTQQEDSAVYLCASSPIAVNTEAFFGQGTRLTVV.

V gene TRBV19 combines with J gene TRBJ1-5, with D possibly being TRBD1 (6 bases). CDR3 length: 15 amino acids. From germline, CDR1 is LNHDA and CDR2 SQIVND (reference sequence). Trimming left V 8 bases short and J 0 bases short, with 14 bases between. In DNA form, the CDR3 reads TGTGCCAGTGAACTCCGGACAGTTAGCAATCAGCCCCAGCATTTT. Translated, it gives CASELRTVSNQPQHF.

CDR3 DNA: TGTGCCAGCAGCCCCGGACAGGGGGGGACTGAAGCTTTCTTT. It is translated as CASSPGQGGTEAFF. This chain links TRBV7-3 with TRBJ1-1; 10 nucleotides line up with TRBD1. The CDR3 sequence is 14 residues long. Trimming removed 5 bases from V and 5 bases from J; junction bases left unmatched: 5. Germline CDR1 is SGHTA and CDR2 is FQGTGA.

This rearrangement joins TRBV4-2 to TRBJ2-1; 9 nucleotides line up with TRBD2. CDR3 length: 16 amino acids. CDR1 and CDR2 (germline): LGHNA, YNFKEQ. J was trimmed by 1 base and V by 2 bases; bases with no gene match: 3. CDR3 in amino acids: CASSQRTSGSYNEQFF. The CDR3 nucleotides read TGTGCCAGCAGCCAACGAACTAGCGGGTCCTACAATGAGCAGTTCTTC.

This chain joins TRBV7-2 and TRBJ1-2, with 8 bases fitting TRBD1. The CDR3 contains 14 residues. Germline trimming cut 2 bases from V and 6 bases from J; bases unmatched to any gene: 5. Germline V CDR1 and CDR2: SGHTA, FQGNSA. The CDR3: CASSLKQGGDGYTF. The CDR3 bases are TGTGCCAGCAGCTTAAAACAGGGGGGAGATGGCTACACCTTC. The whole variable domain, remainder taken from reference TRBV7-2 and TRBJ1-2, is GAGVSQSPSNKVTEKGKDVELRCDPISGHTALYWYRQSLGQGLEFLIYFQGNSAPDKSGLPSDRFSAERTGGSVSTLTIQRTQQEDSAVYLCASSLKQGGDGYTFGSGTRLTVV.

This clone was observed a handful of times. The rearrangement joins TRBV11-2 to TRBJ2-7; perhaps D is TRBD1 or TRBD2 (7 bases each). Germline V gene data show CDR1 as SGHAT and CDR2 as FQNNGV. This CDR3 is built from 16 residues. Trimming shortened V by 0 bases and J by 4 bases, and 16 bases separated the two germline ends. CDR3 protein: CASSLDSLADRYEQYF. CDR3 sequence (DNA): TGTGCCAGCAGCTTAGATTCGCTAGCGGACAGGTACGAGCAGTACTTC.

The rearrangement uses TRBV3-1 (or the pseudogene TRBV3-2) and TRBJ1-3; D might be TRBD1 (5 bases). Germline CDR1 and CDR2: LGHDT and YNNKEL (reference sequence). V was shortened by 0 bases and J by 4 bases, with 13 bases between the two germline ends. The CDR3 runs to 16 residues. CDR3 sequence: CASSQENRPKGNTIYF. CDR3 nucleotides: TGTGCCAGCAGCCAAGAAAACAGGCCAAAAGGAAACACCATATATTTT.

This chain joins TRBV5-5 and TRBJ2-1; 11 bases agree with TRBD1. J lost 6 bases, V lost 4 bases, and 9 bases had no gene match. The CDR3 has 16 residues. CDR1 and CDR2 (germline): SGHKS, YYEKEE (reference sequence). In DNA, the CDR3 is TGTGCCAGCAGCCCCTTAGGGGACAGGGGGGGCAATGAGCAGTTCTTC. Translated: CASSPLGDRGGNEQFF.

The chain links TRBV27 to TRBJ2-3, with D possibly TRBD2 on 6 matching bases. This CDR3 is built from 14 residues. Trimming took 5 bases from V and 4 from J, leaving 13 bases between them. The V gene's germline CDR1 is MNHEY and CDR2 SMNVEV (reference sequence). The CDR3 nucleotides read TGTGCCAGCAGTCCTAGGACTACCCCAGATACGCAGTATTTT. Amino acid sequence: CASSPRTTPDTQYF.

V usage is TRBV28 and J usage is TRBJ1-1; D not resolved. The ends were cut back, 3 bases at V and 0 bases at J, with 8 bases in the middle. Per the germline V gene, CDR1 is MDHEN and CDR2 is SYDVKM. The CDR3 totals 14 residues. The CDR3 loop reads CASSLGLMNTEAFF. In DNA form, the CDR3 reads TGTGCCAGCAGTTTGGGTCTGATGAACACTGAAGCTTTCTTT.

This clone was counted between two and nine times. The genes are TRBV6-6 and TRBJ2-7, with a weak D call TRBD2 (5 bases). Germline V CDR1 and CDR2: MNHNY, SVGAGI (reference sequence). Between the trimmed V and J ends, which lost 3 bases and 0 bases, there was a span of 12 bases. The CDR3 is 15 amino acids. CDR3: CASSYTSISSYEQYF. The CDR3 bases are TGTGCCAGCAGTTATACTAGTATTAGCTCCTACGAGCAGTACTTC.

This chain links TRBV28 with TRBJ1-1, with TRBD1 identical over 8 bases. The CDR3 totals 15 residues. V shed 2 bases, J shed 4 bases, and the junction held 6 bases outside the gene matches. Germline CDR1 MDHEN, CDR2 SYDVKM. CDR3 DNA sequence: TGTGCCAGCAGTTTACGGCAGGGGGCTACCACTGAAGCTTTCTTT. This gives the protein CASSLRQGATTEAFF.

This rearrangement joins TRBV7-9 to TRBJ2-7, with D possibly called TRBD1 or TRBD2 (5 bases each). The CDR3 consists of 15 residues. Germline V gene sequence: CDR1 SEHNR, CDR2 FQNEAQ (reference sequence). V was trimmed by 4 bases and J by 2 bases, leaving 15 bases between them. CDR3 bases: TGTGCCAGCAGCTCCCCCGGGACCGCGGCCTACGAGCAGTACTTC. This gives the protein CASSSPGTAAYEQYF.

The V call is TRBV27, the J call TRBJ2-1; D is uncertain. The CDR3 runs 14 residues. Trimming stripped 4 bases from V and 5 bases from J, with 12 bases between. Per the germline V gene, CDR1 is MNHEY and CDR2 is SMNVEV (reference sequence). The CDR3, as DNA: TGTGCCAGCAGTTCACTCCAGAGCCACAATGAGCAGTTCTTC. It translates to CASSSLQSHNEQFF.

The chain has TRBV3-1 (or the pseudogene TRBV3-2) and TRBJ2-3, with 8 bases identical to TRBD2. The length of the CDR3 is 17 residues. Germline trimming cut 3 bases from V and 1 base from J; bases unmatched to any gene: 9. Germline values: CDR1 LGHDT, CDR2 YNNKEL (reference sequence). The CDR3 region has the DNA TGTGCCAGCAGCCACTACCAAGCGGGAGCTGGCACAGATACGCAGTATTTT. It encodes CASSHYQAGAGTDTQYF.

The V call is TRBV19, the J call TRBJ2-1; D unclear. Germline V lookup: CDR1 LNHDA, CDR2 SQIVND (reference sequence). This CDR3 is 13 amino acids long. Trimming took 7 bases from V and 3 from J, leaving 10 bases between them. CDR3 in DNA: TGTGCCAGTAACCAGCTCGGCTACAATGAGCAGTTCTTC. It codes for CASNQLGYNEQFF.

This chain joins TRBV28 and TRBJ2-1; TRBD2 is a possible D gene (5 bases). Germline V gene lookup returns CDR1 MDHEN and CDR2 SYDVKM. Between the trimmed V and J ends, which lost 6 bases and 8 bases, there was a span of 14 bases. The CDR3 runs 13 residues. The CDR3 protein is CASRNRESDEQFF. The CDR3 bases are TGTGCCAGCAGAAATAGGGAGAGCGATGAGCAGTTCTTC.

V and J are TRBV7-6 and TRBJ2-7; no clear D. The germline gives CDR1 SGHVS, CDR2 FNYEAQ. V was clipped by 4 bases and J by 2 bases, with 18 bases between them. This CDR3 region has 16 residues. For the CDR3, the DNA is TGTGCCAGCAGCTCAAGCCCCGCGACGGTAACCTACGAGCAGTACTTC. Its translation is CASSSSPATVTYEQYF.

V gene TRBV12-3 or TRBV12-4 combines with J gene TRBJ1-4; D remains ambiguous. The CDR3 is 12 residues long. With 6 bases removed from V and 8 bases from J, the gap between germline ends came to 10 bases. The CDR3 bases are TGTGCCAGCAGCCACCCAAGGGAAAAACTGTTTTTT. The encoded protein is CASSHPREKLFF.

This chain uses TRBV10-3 with TRBJ2-7; 12 nucleotides line up with TRBD2. CDR1 and CDR2 from the germline V gene are ENHRY and SYGVKD. V lost 2 bases and J lost 2; bases outside the gene matches: 7. The CDR3 covers 17 residues. The DNA for the CDR3 is TGTGCCATCAGTGAGCGGGCTCTAGCGGGAGGGCCCTACGAGCAGTACTTC. This codes for CAISERALAGGPYEQYF.

The V gene is TRBV7-8, the J gene TRBJ1-1; D unresolved. V was clipped by 0 bases and J by 5 bases, with 10 bases between them. This CDR3 comprises 14 residues. The V gene's germline CDR1 is SGHVS and CDR2 FQNEAQ. In DNA, the CDR3 is TGTGCCAGCAGCTTAGCGGAAGGGAAGACTGAAGCTTTCTTT. It translates to CASSLAEGKTEAFF.

This clone was found once. The rearrangement uses TRBV6-5 and TRBJ2-3; 13 nucleotides agree with TRBD2. Germline V gene lookup returns CDR1 MNHEY and CDR2 SVGAGI. There are 15 residues in the CDR3. V gave up 10 bases and J gave up 4 bases; unmatched junction bases: 8. The CDR3 reads CATSELAGGPDTQYF. CDR3 coding DNA: TGTGCCACCTCAGAACTAGCGGGAGGGCCAGATACGCAGTATTTT.

The chain recombines TRBV19 with TRBJ2-1; a possible D gene is TRBD1 (5 bases). This CDR3 has 14 amino acids. The V and J ends lost 1 base and 5 bases respectively, with 9 bases between them. Germline CDR1 is LNHDA and CDR2 is SQIVND (reference sequence). This CDR3 reads CASSIVGLDNEQFF. CDR3 nucleotide sequence: TGTGCCAGTAGTATAGTGGGGCTAGACAATGAGCAGTTCTTC.

This clone was detected only once. The chain is built from TRBV24-1 and TRBJ2-4; tentative D call: TRBD1 (5 bases). There are 12 residues in the CDR3. The germline V gene encodes CDR1 KGHDR and CDR2 SFDVKD. The V gene lost 5 bases and the J gene lost 9 bases, with 10 bases spanning the gap. CDR3 sequence: CATSVTDGIQYF. CDR3 nucleotides: TGTGCCACCAGTGTGACAGATGGCATTCAGTACTTC.

The chain joins TRBV2 to TRBJ1-6; D may be TRBD1 (5 bases). Trimming cost V 6 bases and J 10 bases, with 13 bases left between them. The CDR3 loop spans 13 amino acids. Germline values: CDR1 SNHLY, CDR2 FYNNEI. The CDR3 DNA reads TGTGCCAGCAGCCCCGGGGGTCGGTCACCCCTCCACTTT. Translation gives CASSPGGRSPLHF.